The TCR beta chain under discussion was sequenced for a study of siplizumab effects on memory and regulatory T cells. There are 11 residues in the CDR3. Trimming left V 6 bases short and J 4 bases short, with 6 bases between. Germline lookup yields CDR1 SEHNR and CDR2 FQNEAQ (reference sequence). In each sample, roughly 10^5 TCR templates were assayed. The protocol was immunoSEQ multiplex PCR, while the TCRdb copy is restricted to in-frame clones and leaves out a portion. The top ten clones hold 0.16% of a sample with 90,000 to 150,000 clones, about 94% of them seen once. Remarks on this clone: The antigen remains undetermined.

Study outcomes and limitations: Naive T cells appeared more diverse than memory cells and seemed to be major alloresponse contributors.

The specimen sequenced was non-Treg CD4+ T cells sorted from blood. The clonotype originates from a human donor in good health. The chain couples TRBV7-9 to TRBJ1-1; unclear D gene. CDR3 coding DNA: TGTGCCAGCAGGGGTGCCACTGAAGCTTTCTTT. Its protein product is CASRGATEAFF.